This T cell receptor (beta chain) emerged from a study of blood T cell repertoires in COVID-19. Across the whole study: The cDNA or gDNA used as material had been derived from T cells, B-cell-depleted T cells, or PBMCs.

V shed 2 bases and J 4 bases; nucleotides not matched to a gene: 9. The CDR3 length is 16 residues. From germline, CDR1 is SGDLS and CDR2 YYNGEE. The data were produced by immunoSEQ multiplex PCR, yet TCRdb's version contains in-frame clones alone and is incomplete. Of about 250,000 clones listed, 70% to 90% were seen once; the top ten hold roughly 3%. J is TRBJ2-1 and V is TRBV9, with 7 bases that match TRBD2. The sequenced sample was peripheral blood. The clonotype was recovered from a young man with active or convalescent COVID-19. CDR3 loop: CASSVQAGLTYNEQFF. CDR3 nucleotide sequence: TGTGCCAGCAGCGTCCAAGCGGGACTGACTTACAATGAGCAGTTCTTC. Full variable domain (rest looked up from reference TRBV9 and TRBJ2-1): DSGVTQTPKHLITATGQRVTLRCSPRSGDLSVYWYQQSLDQGLQFLIQYYNGEERAKGNILERFSAQQFPDLHSELNLSSLELGDSALYFCASSVQAGLTYNEQFFGPGTRLTVL.